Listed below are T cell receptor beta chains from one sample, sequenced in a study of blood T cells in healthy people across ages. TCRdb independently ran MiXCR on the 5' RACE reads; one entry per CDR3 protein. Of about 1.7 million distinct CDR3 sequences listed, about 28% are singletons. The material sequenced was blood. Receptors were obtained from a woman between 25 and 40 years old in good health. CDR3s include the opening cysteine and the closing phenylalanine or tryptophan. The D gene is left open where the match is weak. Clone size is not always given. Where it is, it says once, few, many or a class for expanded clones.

cdr3_aa: CSATRGVGRELFF
cdr3_nt: TGCAGTGCTACCCGGGGGGTCGGCCGGGAGCTGTTTTTT
j_call: TRBJ2-2
v_call: TRBV20-1
clone_size: NA
d_call: TRBD2

cdr3_aa: CASSHTGLDYGYTF
cdr3_nt: TGCGCCAGCAGCCATACCGGGCTGGACTATGGCTACACCTTC
j_call: TRBJ1-2
v_call: TRBV4-3
clone_size: few
d_call: NA

cdr3_aa: CASREDSSGGFNEQFF
cdr3_nt: TGTGCCAGCAGGGAAGACAGTAGCGGGGGGTTTAATGAGCAGTTCTTC
j_call: TRBJ2-1
v_call: TRBV10-3
clone_size: NA
d_call: TRBD2

cdr3_aa: CSVGRDRGGTEAFF
cdr3_nt: TGCAGCGTGGGAAGGGACAGGGGAGGAACTGAAGCTTTCTTT
j_call: TRBJ1-1
v_call: TRBV29-1
clone_size: NA
d_call: TRBD1

cdr3_aa: CSVGQGSRSDDYTF
cdr3_nt: TGCAGCGTTGGGCAAGGGAGTCGCTCGGATGACTACACCTTC
j_call: TRBJ1-2
v_call: TRBV29-1
clone_size: NA
d_call: NA

cdr3_aa: CASSHDRGPSPLHF
cdr3_nt: TGTGCCAGCAGTCACGACAGGGGCCCTTCACCCCTCCACTTT
j_call: TRBJ1-6
v_call: TRBV6-6
clone_size: few
d_call: TRBD1

cdr3_aa: CASSLGQGEGTEAFF
cdr3_nt: TGTGCCAGCAGCCTGGGACAGGGAGAAGGGACTGAAGCTTTCTTT
j_call: TRBJ1-1
v_call: TRBV7-2
clone_size: few
d_call: TRBD1

cdr3_aa: CASGEQGTRTDTQYF
cdr3_nt: TGTGCCAGCGGTGAACAGGGTACTCGCACAGATACGCAGTATTTT
j_call: TRBJ2-3
v_call: TRBV3-1
clone_size: NA
d_call: NA

cdr3_aa: CASSQDREGTQYF
cdr3_nt: TGTGCCAGCAGCCAAGATCGAGAAGGGACCCAGTACTTC
j_call: TRBJ2-5
v_call: TRBV4-2
clone_size: few
d_call: NA

cdr3_aa: CASSGLGGRDNEQFF
cdr3_nt: TGTGCCAGCAGTGGTTTAGGGGGGAGGGACAATGAGCAGTTCTTC
j_call: TRBJ2-1
v_call: TRBV12-3/TRBV12-4
clone_size: many
d_call: NA

cdr3_aa: CASSLFLAGPSGTQYF
cdr3_nt: TGTGCCAGCAGCTTATTCCTAGCGGGACCGTCTGGGACCCAGTACTTC
j_call: TRBJ2-5
v_call: TRBV7-2
clone_size: NA
d_call: TRBD2

cdr3_aa: CASSLLPGDVNEKLFF
cdr3_nt: TGCGCCAGCAGCTTACTCCCGGGGGACGTAAATGAAAAACTGTTTTTT
j_call: TRBJ1-4
v_call: TRBV5-1
clone_size: NA
d_call: NA

cdr3_aa: CASSQGGTRFF
cdr3_nt: TGTGCCAGCAGCCAAGGTGGGACAAGGTTCTTC
j_call: TRBJ2-1
v_call: TRBV14
clone_size: few
d_call: NA

cdr3_aa: CASSLARGQKNTEAFF
cdr3_nt: TGTGCCAGCAGCTTAGCGCGGGGACAAAAGAACACTGAAGCTTTCTTT
j_call: TRBJ1-1
v_call: TRBV7-2
clone_size: NA
d_call: NA

cdr3_aa: CSVEAHETGVSEQYF
cdr3_nt: TGCAGCGTTGAAGCACATGAGACAGGGGTCTCCGAGCAGTACTTC
j_call: TRBJ2-7
v_call: TRBV29-1
clone_size: NA
d_call: TRBD1

cdr3_aa: CSARDSFSFRGGFEQYF
cdr3_nt: TGCAGTGCTAGAGATTCCTTCTCGTTTAGAGGGGGCTTTGAGCAGTACTTC
j_call: TRBJ2-4
v_call: TRBV20-1
clone_size: NA
d_call: TRBD1

cdr3_aa: CASNTRGTSGRPYNEQFF
cdr3_nt: TGTGCCAGCAACACCCGGGGGACTAGCGGGAGGCCCTACAATGAGCAGTTCTTC
j_call: TRBJ2-1
v_call: TRBV7-2
clone_size: NA
d_call: TRBD2

cdr3_aa: CASRAGARNYGYTF
cdr3_nt: TGTGCCAGCAGAGCAGGGGCGAGAAACTATGGCTACACCTTC
j_call: TRBJ1-2
v_call: TRBV28
clone_size: NA
d_call: NA

cdr3_aa: CASSPAGGAKTQYF
cdr3_nt: TGTGCCAGCAGTCCCGCAGGGGGCGCGAAGACCCAGTACTTC
j_call: TRBJ2-5
v_call: TRBV12-3/TRBV12-4
clone_size: few
d_call: TRBD1

cdr3_aa: CSATDTYEQYF
cdr3_nt: TGCAGTGCTACGGATACCTACGAGCAGTACTTC
j_call: TRBJ2-7
v_call: TRBV20-1
clone_size: many
d_call: NA

cdr3_aa: CAISRLAGVQDTQYF
cdr3_nt: TGTGCCATCAGTCGACTAGCGGGAGTCCAAGATACGCAGTATTTT
j_call: TRBJ2-3
v_call: TRBV10-3
clone_size: few
d_call: TRBD2

cdr3_aa: CASGAAYNSPLHF
cdr3_nt: TGTGCCAGCGGGGCAGCCTATAATTCACCCCTCCACTTT
j_call: TRBJ1-6
v_call: TRBV7-6
clone_size: few
d_call: NA

cdr3_aa: CASSLGGFKEETQYF
cdr3_nt: TGTGCCAGCAGCTTAGGGGGTTTTAAGGAAGAGACCCAGTACTTC
j_call: TRBJ2-5
v_call: TRBV7-9
clone_size: once
d_call: NA

cdr3_aa: CASSLMRGNQPQHF
cdr3_nt: TGTGCCAGCAGCCTAATGAGGGGAAATCAGCCCCAGCATTTT
j_call: TRBJ1-5
v_call: TRBV12-3/TRBV12-4
clone_size: NA
d_call: NA

cdr3_aa: CSARDSQGGETQYF
cdr3_nt: TGCAGTGCTAGAGATAGCCAGGGAGGAGAGACCCAGTACTTC
j_call: TRBJ2-5
v_call: TRBV20-1
clone_size: NA
d_call: NA

cdr3_aa: CASSLVTNFQAHGGYTF
cdr3_nt: TGTGCCAGCAGTTTAGTAACCAATTTCCAGGCGCACGGTGGCTACACCTTC
j_call: TRBJ1-2
v_call: TRBV12-3/TRBV12-4
clone_size: few
d_call: NA

cdr3_aa: CASSHRSGMGEQYF
cdr3_nt: TGTGCCAGCAGCCACCGTAGCGGGATGGGAGAGCAGTACTTC
j_call: TRBJ2-7
v_call: TRBV3-1
clone_size: many
d_call: TRBD2

cdr3_aa: CSASGAENTEAFF
cdr3_nt: TGCAGTGCTAGCGGGGCGGAGAACACTGAAGCTTTCTTT
j_call: TRBJ1-1
v_call: TRBV20-1
clone_size: few
d_call: NA

cdr3_aa: CASSHPGTSGRAADTQYF
cdr3_nt: TGTGCCAGCAGTCATCCGGGGACTAGCGGGAGGGCTGCAGATACGCAGTATTTT
j_call: TRBJ2-3
v_call: TRBV7-2
clone_size: NA
d_call: TRBD2

cdr3_aa: CASSLVTHAEVETQYF
cdr3_nt: TGCGCCAGCAGCTTGGTCACGCACGCAGAGGTTGAGACCCAGTACTTC
j_call: TRBJ2-5
v_call: TRBV5-1
clone_size: NA
d_call: NA

cdr3_aa: CASSPQGAYGSGANVLTF
cdr3_nt: TGTGCCAGCAGCCCACAGGGGGCTTACGGGTCCGGGGCCAACGTCCTGACTTTC
j_call: TRBJ2-6
v_call: TRBV6-2/TRBV6-3
clone_size: few
d_call: TRBD1

cdr3_aa: CASSSDSPQNTEAFF
cdr3_nt: TGCGCCAGCAGCTCGGACAGTCCCCAGAACACTGAAGCTTTCTTT
j_call: TRBJ1-1
v_call: TRBV5-1
clone_size: few
d_call: NA

cdr3_aa: CASNGKRGGRLLLYF
cdr3_nt: TGTGCCAGCAACGGAAAGCGGGGGGGACGTCTCCTATTGTATTTT
j_call: TRBJ2-3
v_call: TRBV28
clone_size: few
d_call: TRBD2

cdr3_aa: CASRYPQEETPYF
cdr3_nt: TGCGCCAGCAGGTACCCACAGGAAGAGACCCCGTACTTC
j_call: TRBJ2-4
v_call: TRBV5-1
clone_size: NA
d_call: NA

cdr3_aa: CASRREAVASEQYF
cdr3_nt: TGTGCCAGTAGGAGGGAAGCGGTGGCCTCCGAGCAGTACTTC
j_call: TRBJ2-7
v_call: TRBV19
clone_size: NA
d_call: NA

cdr3_aa: CASSPGVGHGEKLFF
cdr3_nt: TGTGCCAGCAGCCCTGGTGTGGGGCACGGTGAAAAACTGTTTTTT
j_call: TRBJ1-4
v_call: TRBV7-2
clone_size: few
d_call: NA

cdr3_aa: CASSPEGASGANVLTF
cdr3_nt: TGTGCCAGCAGTCCGGAGGGGGCGTCTGGGGCCAACGTCCTGACTTTC
j_call: TRBJ2-6
v_call: TRBV5-5
clone_size: many
d_call: NA

cdr3_aa: CASSYPEREAFLSYNEQFF
cdr3_nt: TGTGCCAGCAGTTACCCCGAGCGGGAGGCTTTTCTCTCCTACAATGAGCAGTTCTTC
j_call: TRBJ2-1
v_call: TRBV6-5
clone_size: NA
d_call: TRBD2

cdr3_aa: CSGLQALSTGELFF
cdr3_nt: TGCAGCGGGTTACAGGCCTTATCCACCGGGGAGCTGTTTTTT
j_call: TRBJ2-2
v_call: TRBV29-1
clone_size: NA
d_call: NA

cdr3_aa: CSARVDRDPINYGYTF
cdr3_nt: TGCAGTGCTAGAGTTGACAGGGACCCAATCAACTATGGCTACACCTTC
j_call: TRBJ1-2
v_call: TRBV20-1
clone_size: NA
d_call: TRBD1

cdr3_aa: CASSLELGRRYGYTF
cdr3_nt: TGTGCCAGCAGCTTAGAGTTGGGCAGAAGATACGGCTACACCTTC
j_call: TRBJ1-2
v_call: TRBV7-2
clone_size: NA
d_call: NA

cdr3_aa: CASSLVQRLAGRTDTQYF
cdr3_nt: TGCGCCAGCAGCCTCGTTCAACGACTAGCGGGACGCACAGATACGCAGTATTTT
j_call: TRBJ2-3
v_call: TRBV5-1
clone_size: few
d_call: TRBD2

cdr3_aa: CASSPRQGPFYYEQYF
cdr3_nt: TGTGCCAGCAGTCCGCGACAGGGTCCCTTTTACTACGAGCAGTACTTC
j_call: TRBJ2-7
v_call: TRBV12-3/TRBV12-4
clone_size: NA
d_call: TRBD1

cdr3_aa: CASTFNEGYTF
cdr3_nt: TGTGCCAGCACTTTTAATGAGGGCTACACCTTC
j_call: TRBJ1-2
v_call: TRBV12-3/TRBV12-4
clone_size: many
d_call: NA

cdr3_aa: CATSSRGLIPYNEQFF
cdr3_nt: TGTGCCACCAGCTCCAGAGGGCTTATACCCTACAATGAGCAGTTCTTC
j_call: TRBJ2-1
v_call: TRBV15
clone_size: NA
d_call: NA

cdr3_aa: CASSFPTDRAFGETQYF
cdr3_nt: TGTGCCAGCAGTTTCCCCACAGACAGGGCCTTTGGGGAGACCCAGTACTTC
j_call: TRBJ2-5
v_call: TRBV28
clone_size: few
d_call: TRBD1

cdr3_aa: CASSAYGSSGTWEQYF
cdr3_nt: TGTGCCAGCAGCGCGTACGGTAGTTCCGGGACCTGGGAGCAGTACTTC
j_call: TRBJ2-5
v_call: TRBV7-2
clone_size: NA
d_call: NA

cdr3_aa: CASSSLGTASTDTQYF
cdr3_nt: TGTGCCAGCAGCTCCCTCGGGACAGCCAGCACAGATACGCAGTATTTT
j_call: TRBJ2-3
v_call: TRBV11-2
clone_size: NA
d_call: TRBD1

cdr3_aa: CASSQSVGLSYGYTF
cdr3_nt: TGCGCCAGCAGCCAATCAGTCGGGCTGAGTTATGGCTACACCTTC
j_call: TRBJ1-2
v_call: TRBV4-3
clone_size: NA
d_call: NA

cdr3_aa: CSATEGQLYNSPLHF
cdr3_nt: TGCAGTGCTACTGAGGGACAGCTCTATAATTCACCCCTCCACTTT
j_call: TRBJ1-6
v_call: TRBV20-1
clone_size: few
d_call: TRBD1

cdr3_aa: CASSYGPLYEQYF
cdr3_nt: TGTGCCAGCAGTTATGGCCCGCTGTACGAGCAGTACTTC
j_call: TRBJ2-7
v_call: TRBV6-5
clone_size: many
d_call: NA

cdr3_aa: CATSTGTRDTQYF
cdr3_nt: TGTGCCACCAGCACCGGGACTAGAGATACGCAGTATTTT
j_call: TRBJ2-3
v_call: TRBV15
clone_size: few
d_call: TRBD2

cdr3_aa: CASSQGALGYEQYF
cdr3_nt: TGTGCCAGCTCTCAGGGGGCGCTGGGCTACGAGCAGTACTTC
j_call: TRBJ2-7
v_call: TRBV28
clone_size: many
d_call: TRBD1

cdr3_aa: CSARPPRGAGPSSTQYF
cdr3_nt: TGCAGTGCTAGACCCCCACGTGGAGCGGGACCCTCGAGCACGCAGTATTTT
j_call: TRBJ2-3
v_call: TRBV20-1
clone_size: few
d_call: TRBD2

cdr3_aa: CASSLGRGGEAFF
cdr3_nt: TGTGCCAGCAGCTTAGGTAGGGGTGGTGAAGCTTTCTTT
j_call: TRBJ1-1
v_call: TRBV7-2
clone_size: few
d_call: NA

cdr3_aa: CASSSGLSQDTQYF
cdr3_nt: TGTGCCAGCAGCTCGGGACTTTCGCAGGATACGCAGTATTTT
j_call: TRBJ2-3
v_call: TRBV7-9
clone_size: few
d_call: NA

cdr3_aa: CASSLDPVTGDTEAFF
cdr3_nt: TGTGCCAGCAGCTTAGACCCGGTTACAGGGGACACTGAAGCTTTCTTT
j_call: TRBJ1-1
v_call: TRBV7-9
clone_size: few
d_call: TRBD1

cdr3_aa: CATGGVENYGYTF
cdr3_nt: TGTGCCACCGGCGGGGTGGAGAACTATGGCTACACCTTC
j_call: TRBJ1-2
v_call: TRBV6-6
clone_size: few
d_call: NA

cdr3_aa: CVSSQSGTGTQYF
cdr3_nt: TGTGTCAGCAGCCAATCCGGGACGGGTACGCAGTATTTT
j_call: TRBJ2-3
v_call: TRBV3-1
clone_size: NA
d_call: NA